These 3 T cell receptor beta chains were all obtained from the same sample, sequenced in a study of blood T cell repertoires in COVID-19. Profiling relied on immunoSEQ multiplex PCR, and the TCRdb table lists in-frame clones only, not all of them. The sample lists roughly 35,000 clones; around nine tenths were seen once. The sequenced sample was peripheral blood. The receptors derive from a man aged 60 to 75 with active COVID-19.

The J gene is TRBJ2-7, the V gene TRBV7-2, with a tentative D call TRBD1 (6 bases). The CDR3 runs to 15 residues. Germline CDR1 reads SGHTA; CDR2 reads FQGNSA. V lost 4 bases to trimming and J lost 0 bases, with 13 bases between them. The CDR3 bases are TGTGCCAGCAGCTCACAGGGCCTACTCTCCTACGAGCAGTACTTC. It encodes CASSSQGLLSYEQYF.

The chain recombines TRBV27 with TRBJ2-5, with 12 nucleotides matching TRBD2. Germline CDR1 MNHEY, CDR2 SMNVEV (reference sequence). V lost 6 bases to trimming and J lost 4 bases; unmatched junction nucleotides: 12. This CDR3 is built from 17 residues. The CDR3 here is CASRPGTSGYAGETQYF. CDR3 sequence (DNA): TGTGCCAGCAGACCTGGGACTAGCGGGTATGCTGGAGAGACCCAGTACTTC.

The chain employs TRBV7-3 and TRBJ1-1; D is undetermined. The germline V gene encodes CDR1 SGHTA and CDR2 FQGTGA. The length of the CDR3 is 15 residues. V lost 0 bases and J 1 base, leaving 9 bases between the germline ends. The CDR3: CASSLTKAENTEAFF. CDR3 nucleotides: TGTGCCAGCAGCTTAACAAAAGCTGAGAACACTGAAGCTTTCTTT.